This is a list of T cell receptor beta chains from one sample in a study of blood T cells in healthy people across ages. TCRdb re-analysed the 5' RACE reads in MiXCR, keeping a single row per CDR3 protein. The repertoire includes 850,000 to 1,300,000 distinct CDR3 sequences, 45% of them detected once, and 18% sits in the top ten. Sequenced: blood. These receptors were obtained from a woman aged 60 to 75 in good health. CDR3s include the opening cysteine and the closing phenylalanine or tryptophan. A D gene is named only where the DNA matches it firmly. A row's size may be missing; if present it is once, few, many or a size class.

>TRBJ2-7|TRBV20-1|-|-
TGCAGTGCTAGAGTGGCGGGGTACGAGCAGTACTTC
CSARVAGYEQYF
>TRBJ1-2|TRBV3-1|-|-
TGTGCCAGCAGCAAAGACGGGAGAGTAAACTATGGCTACACCTTC
CASSKDGRVNYGYTF
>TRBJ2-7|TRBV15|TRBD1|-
TGTGCCACCAGCAGATCAAGACAGGGCGTCTACGAGCAGTACTTC
CATSRSRQGVYEQYF
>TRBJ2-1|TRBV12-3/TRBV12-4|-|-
TGTGCCAGAGACCCCGGGACTGCGGGCGGGGATGAGCAGTTCTTC
CARDPGTAGGDEQFF
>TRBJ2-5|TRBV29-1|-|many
TGCAGCATCGACAAGGGTGGCGGAGAGACCCAGTACTTC
CSIDKGGGETQYF
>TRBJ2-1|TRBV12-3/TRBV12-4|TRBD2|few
TGTGCCAGCAGTCCAAGTAGCGGGTTTGAGCAGTTCTTC
CASSPSSGFEQFF
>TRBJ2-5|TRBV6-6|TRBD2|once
TGTGCCAGCAGTGGCCGGACTAGCTCAGAGACCCAGTACTTC
CASSGRTSSETQYF
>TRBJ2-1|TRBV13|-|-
TGTGCCAGCAGCACCCAGGGAGGTGGACAGTTCTTC
CASSTQGGGQFF
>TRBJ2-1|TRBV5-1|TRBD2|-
TGCGCCAGCAGAGCGGGAGGGCCGGGTAATGAGCAGTTCTTC
CASRAGGPGNEQFF
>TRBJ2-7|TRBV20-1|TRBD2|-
TGCAGTGCCTCCACTAGCGGGAGGGACTCCTACGAGCAGTACTTC
CSASTSGRDSYEQYF
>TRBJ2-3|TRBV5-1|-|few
TGCGCCAGCAGCTTGGATGGAGGAGGCTCCGATACGCAGTATTTT
CASSLDGGGSDTQYF
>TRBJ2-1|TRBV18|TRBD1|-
TGTGCCAGCTCACCTCGGACAGGGGATCCACTGGACAATGAGCAGTTCTTC
CASSPRTGDPLDNEQFF
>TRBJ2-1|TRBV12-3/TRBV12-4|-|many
TGTGCCAGCAGTTTTAGGGACCAACAGTTCTTC
CASSFRDQQFF
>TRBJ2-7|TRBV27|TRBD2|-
TGTGCCAGCAGGGGGACTAGGCCCTCCTACGAGCAGTACTTC
CASRGTRPSYEQYF
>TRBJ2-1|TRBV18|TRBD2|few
TGTGCCAGCTCACCCAATCCCGGGACTAGCGGGTCCAAAAAGTGGTTCTTC
CASSPNPGTSGSKKWFF
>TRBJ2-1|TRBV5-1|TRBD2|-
TGCGCCAGCAGCGTAGCGGGAGGGTCGGTTGATGAGCAGTTCTTC
CASSVAGGSVDEQFF
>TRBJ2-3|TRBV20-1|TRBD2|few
TGCAGTGCTAGTCCTCTAGCGGGAGGTCTCACAGATACGCAGTATTTT
CSASPLAGGLTDTQYF
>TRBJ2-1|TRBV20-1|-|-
TGCAGTGCTGGAGAGGCGGGGAGTTACAATGAGCAGTTCTTC
CSAGEAGSYNEQFF
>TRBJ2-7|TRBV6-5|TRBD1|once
TGTGCCAGCAGACTGGGACAGGCGAGCTCCTACGAGCAGTACTTC
CASRLGQASSYEQYF
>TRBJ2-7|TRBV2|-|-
TGTGCCAGCAGTGAAGGGGCAGGGGAAATCTACGAGCAGTACTTC
CASSEGAGEIYEQYF
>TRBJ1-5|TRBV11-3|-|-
TGTGCCAGCAGCTTCCCCAGGCTCTATAGCAATCAGCCCCAGCATTTT
CASSFPRLYSNQPQHF
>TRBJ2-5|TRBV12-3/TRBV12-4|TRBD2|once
TGTGCCAGCAGTCGAAAACGTGGGACTAGCGGGAGGGCCATAGAGACCCAGTACTTC
CASSRKRGTSGRAIETQYF
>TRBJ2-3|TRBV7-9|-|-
TGTGCCAGCAGCCGAACCACAGGGACTCTAAACACAGATACGCAGTATTTT
CASSRTTGTLNTDTQYF
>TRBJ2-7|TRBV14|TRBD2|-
TGTGCCAGCAGCCAAAGTAGCGGGGGAACAATTTTCTACGAGCAGTACTTC
CASSQSSGGTIFYEQYF
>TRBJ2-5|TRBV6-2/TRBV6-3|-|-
TGTGCCAGCAGTTACGGGGCAGTCCAAGAGACCCAGTACTTC
CASSYGAVQETQYF
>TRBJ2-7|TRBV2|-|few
TGTGCCAGCAGGACCGGGACATTAGTCTACGAGCAGTACTTC
CASRTGTLVYEQYF
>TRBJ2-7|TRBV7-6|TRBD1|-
TGTGCCAGCAGCTTAGCGACAGGGGAGGAAAGCTACGAGCAGTACTTC
CASSLATGEESYEQYF
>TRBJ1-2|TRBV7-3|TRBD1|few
TGTGCCAGCAGCATACAGGGGATTCAGTATGGCTACACCTTC
CASSIQGIQYGYTF
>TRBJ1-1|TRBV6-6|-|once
TGTGCCAGCAGTTACAGGGGAGACGGAGCTTTCTTT
CASSYRGDGAFF
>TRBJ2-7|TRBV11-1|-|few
TGTGCCAGCAGCCCGAATCCTAGCTTCGAGCAGTACTTC
CASSPNPSFEQYF
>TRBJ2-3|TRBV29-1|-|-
TGCAGCGTTGTGGAGGATCGAACGCAGTATTTT
CSVVEDRTQYF
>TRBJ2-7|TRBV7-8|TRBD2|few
TGTGCCAGCAGCTTAGGCGTCGTTGTAGCGGGAGGTACCTCCTACGAGCAGTACTTC
CASSLGVVVAGGTSYEQYF
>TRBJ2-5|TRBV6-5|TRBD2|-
TGTGCCAGCAGTTACGTAACCGGGACTAGCGTACCCCTTAGCGCCCAAGAGACCCAGTACTTC
CASSYVTGTSVPLSAQETQYF
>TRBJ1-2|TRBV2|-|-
TGTGCCAGCAGCCCCACCAGGGAAGGAGGTGGCTACACCTTC
CASSPTREGGGYTF
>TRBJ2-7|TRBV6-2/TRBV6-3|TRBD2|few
TGTGCCAGCCTCCTAGCGGGAGCCTACGAGCAGTACTTC
CASLLAGAYEQYF
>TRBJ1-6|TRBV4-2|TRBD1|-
TGTGCCAGCAGCGCCCGGGACAGGGGCCCCTATAAGTCACCCCTCCACTTT
CASSARDRGPYKSPLHF
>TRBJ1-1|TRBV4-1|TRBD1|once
TGCGCCTGCAGCCACCCACAGGGGACTGAAGCTTTCTTT
CACSHPQGTEAFF
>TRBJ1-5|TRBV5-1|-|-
TGCGCCAGCAGCCCCCTGGGGGGTATCGATCAGCCCCAGCATTTT
CASSPLGGIDQPQHF
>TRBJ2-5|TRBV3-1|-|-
TGTGCCAGCAGCCAGGAGGGGGCCGTCTGGGAGACCCAGTACTTC
CASSQEGAVWETQYF
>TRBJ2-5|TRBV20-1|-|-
TGCAGTGCCCACCCGACAGGGCCTCGGGAGCAGTACTTC
CSAHPTGPREQYF
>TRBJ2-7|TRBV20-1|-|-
TGCAGTGCTAGAGAGCAGGCCTCCTCCTACGAGCAGTACTTC
CSAREQASSYEQYF
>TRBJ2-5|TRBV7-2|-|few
TGTGCCAGCAGCTTAGTTTGGGACTTCGCCCAAGAGACCCAGTACTTC
CASSLVWDFAQETQYF
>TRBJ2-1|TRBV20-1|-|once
TGCAGTGCTAGAGATAAGGTAGCGGTTCTCGACAATGAGCAGTTCTTC
CSARDKVAVLDNEQFF
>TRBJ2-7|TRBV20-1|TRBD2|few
TGCAGTGCCTCAACTAGCGGGAGGGGCTACGAGCAGTACTTC
CSASTSGRGYEQYF
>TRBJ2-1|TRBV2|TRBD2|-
TGTGCCAGCAGGTCACTCTGGACTAGCGGCGGTTACAATGAGCAGTTCTTC
CASRSLWTSGGYNEQFF
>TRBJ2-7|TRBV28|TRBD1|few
TGTGCCAGCAGACCAGGGGGCCCCACCTACGAGCAGTACTTC
CASRPGGPTYEQYF
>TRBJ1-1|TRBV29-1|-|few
TGCAGCGTGACCCGGCGGGCCCAAAACACTGAAGCTTTCTTT
CSVTRRAQNTEAFF
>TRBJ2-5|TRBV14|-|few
TGTGCCAGCAGCCAATCTGGGGGGACGCCGCGGGAGACCCAGTACTTC
CASSQSGGTPRETQYF
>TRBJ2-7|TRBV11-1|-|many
TGTGCCAGCAGCCAGGCAGCCTACGAGCAGTACTTC
CASSQAAYEQYF
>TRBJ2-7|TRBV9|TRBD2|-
TGTGCCAGCAGCGTAGCCACTGGACTAGCCGAGCAGTACTTC
CASSVATGLAEQYF
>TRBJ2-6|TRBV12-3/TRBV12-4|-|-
TGTGCCAGCAAAGTACGGGGGGCGACTGGGGCCAACGTCCTGACTTTC
CASKVRGATGANVLTF
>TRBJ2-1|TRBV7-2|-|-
TGTGCCAGCAGTCCTCTTGGGCAGTTCTTC
CASSPLGQFF